This T cell receptor (beta chain) was recovered during a study of cytomegalovirus exposure and HLA in healthy donors (dated by TCRdb to the late 2010s). At the level of the whole study: In an earlier analysis of 587 of the donors, under 300 Gb of sequence data and 120 million or so unique TCR beta sequences from about 179 million T cells were reported. An early release that covered about 640 HLA-typed donors contained about 300 gigabases of sequencing data and tens of millions of unique TCR sequences. Of the roughly 400 genotyped donors, 81% fell in the genetic ancestry cluster associated with self-reported Caucasian donors. The study aimed to test whether signatures of past pathogen exposure could be identified by cataloging public T cell receptors. Using immunosequencing, the study profiled T cell repertoires from about 610 subjects and related those repertoires to cytomegalovirus serostatus. In addition to the first cohort of roughly 670 subjects, a separate validation cohort of 130 or so different subjects was used. To predict cytomegalovirus infection status, the study combined high-throughput TCR immunosequencing, statistical association of individual TCRs with disease status, and machine learning. A later analysis re-analyzed previously published TCR beta repertoires from 600 to 850 donors and added high-resolution HLA genotyping to study TCR occurrence patterns. Rather than using new phenotypic data, the later analysis identified candidate immune exposures from TCR beta sequences and from how often those sequences occurred across donors. An earlier analysis of roughly 580 of the donors used high-throughput TCR beta sequencing to judge whether each TCR beta V gene segment behaved as functional or pseudogenic. Donor age, sex, ethnicity and CMV serostatus were compiled together with the repertoire data. A later genetic analysis used genome-wide SNP genotypes for about three fifths of the 666 donors, treating that subset as a discovery cohort. All discovery cohort repertoires had been generated on a single sequencing platform. Class I and class II HLA loci were covered by the typing at four-digit resolution. The number of typed donors differed by locus: about 620-640 for A, B, C, DRB1 and DQB1; 500 to 550 for DQA1; fewer than 610 for DPA1; and roughly 450 for DPB1. Several DR-DQ haplotypes were treated as single units for association and clustering because of strong linkage in the cohort. Among some 400 genotyped donors of the cohort, an average of around 250,000 unique TCR beta nucleotide sequences was sequenced per donor, of which about 19% were non-productive. The paper as a whole reports these results and caveats: The classifier was reported to diagnose cytomegalovirus status with high specificity and sensitivity in both the original and validation cohorts. For the cohort, immune exposure information was limited to CMV serostatus. In an earlier analysis of around 500 of the donors, most TCR beta V segments appeared in productive rearrangements about 87% or about 30% of the time, broadly matching IMGT annotations. Most TCR sequences were observed very rarely across donors, whereas some public TCRs were present in many individuals. A later analysis found that most CMV-associated TCR beta chains appeared HLA-restricted, with HLA associations seemingly driven largely by CMV exposure. A further reported finding was that TCR beta sequences accurately predicted the HLA-A and HLA-B alleles for most subjects in the first cohort. At a false discovery rate of 0.05, a later analysis linked some 17,000 TCR beta sequences to specific HLA alleles. HLA typing was unavailable for some donors at each locus, so association tests used only the typed subset. This cohort had only TCR beta chains sequenced, and the lack of alpha or paired-chain data limited which features could be detected. The study listed approximately 160 TCR beta chains as associated with cytomegalovirus. Correlated functional status among segregating V segments might be attributable to linkage disequilibrium, but an unknown experimental factor could not be ruled out. About 17 rarely observed V segments, including chromosome 9 orphons, were excluded from the earlier analysis of a few hundred of the donors because counts were too low. In a later genetic analysis, a missense DCLRE1C variant was associated with V-gene and J-gene trimming of TCR beta chains, and the association was replicated in an independent cohort. According to a later analysis, TCR association rates differed among HLA loci, with DRB1 alleles showing the most associated TCRs and HLA-C alleles showing the fewest. Roughly uniform sequencing depth across donors was assumed in presence/absence analyses, although this assumption may not hold. The authors suggested that the approach could potentially be extended to other disease states and immunological phenotypes. A few of the identified cytomegalovirus-associated TCR beta chains were confirmed in vitro to be specific for cytomegalovirus antigens. Some IMGT-functional V segments, including TRBV6-2 and TRBV6-3, could not be distinguished by the 87-base-pair reads and were therefore excluded. A later analysis reported that several top co-occurrence clusters appeared linked to parvovirus B19, influenza, CMV and Epstein-Barr virus. In a later analysis, HLA-associated TCR beta chains were found to be more clonally expanded and to have lower generation probabilities than equally common non-associated chains. A later genetic analysis reported fewer N-insertions in productive TCRs among donors in an Asian-associated ancestry cluster than the approximately 670-donor mean. A group of highly shared sequence variants was considered likely to be a technical artifact of the sequencing pipeline. When HLA alleles, especially DR and DQ, strongly co-occurred, TCR associations were difficult to assign to individual alleles.

The protocol used for the library was the immunoSEQ multiplex PCR assay. A mixture of 60 forward primers for TCR Vbeta segments and 13 reverse primers for TCR Jbeta segments was used in the multiplex PCR. A multiplex PCR assay on genomic DNA amplified the CDR3 region of rearranged TCR beta genes. The amplified TCR beta libraries were sequenced on the Illumina HiSeq System as 87-base-pair reads. For the original study's pipeline: In a later analysis, 77 million or so unique TCR beta chains were counted across the 690 or so repertoires, and about 9.9 million of these chains were shared by at least two donors. To remove PCR and sequencing errors, raw reads were error-corrected and collapsed into unique sequences using a nearest-neighbor algorithm that merged closely related sequences. CDR3 sequences were aligned to IMGT reference sequences to assign V, D and J gene segments. For a sequence to be retained, a match of at least six nucleotides to both a V gene segment and a J gene segment was required. Rearrangements were called productive when the CDR3 lacked stop codons and stayed in frame with V and J; all others were non-productive. Following IMGT convention, CDR3 was defined as the stretch from the second conserved V-encoded cysteine up to the conserved J-encoded phenylalanine. In an earlier analysis of 500 to 650 of the donors, sequences lacking an unambiguous match to a single V gene segment were excluded. An earlier analysis of several hundred of the donors classified V segments as functional when productive rearrangements were above 56.7% and as segregating when the standard deviation between donors was above 5%. A statistical classification framework was built to diagnose cytomegalovirus status from the catalog of TCR beta chain sequences. A later analysis assigned V and J genes by comparing TCR nucleotide sequences with IMGT/GENE-DB human TR gene sequences. In a later analysis, CDR3 sequences and most-parsimonious VDJ recombination scenarios were assigned using the TCRdist pipeline. A later analysis defined each TCR beta chain by its CDR3 amino acid sequence plus V-gene family, and excluded reads lacking a unique V-gene family. To address suspected cross-contamination and a sequencing artifact, a later analysis removed 592 highly shared, low-generation-probability nucleotide sequences. In a later analysis, a clonal expansion index for each public chain was calculated from normalized within-repertoire ranks of inferred template counts. In a later analysis, generation probabilities were computed using a VDJ recombination model fitted to out-of-frame rearrangements, and the results were checked against IGoR. A later analysis scored TCR-TCR, TCR-HLA and TCR-CMV co-occurrence with hypergeometric tests, applying a repertoire-size bias correction to TCR pairs. To estimate false discovery rates, a later analysis permuted the HLA or CMV assignments 20 times. In a later analysis, co-occurring TCRs were grouped with DBSCAN, and TCRdist sequence similarity was added when clustering was performed within HLA-allele-positive subsets. Co-occurrence clustering excluded repertoires with fewer than 30,000 or more than 120,000 public chains, plus five with anomalous nucleotide sharing. In TCRdb, the immuneACCESS table is reduced to in-frame sequences with V and J assigned. These tables do not hold every clone; where another copy was compared, an unresolved V gene accounts for under half, and the others remain unexplained. The DNA gave D and trimming, while V, J and clone size come from that table. The sample table shows 200,000 to 250,000 clones, and 75% are seen once. 1.8% of the sample lies in the top ten.

In total, roughly 710 healthy bone marrow donors made up the cohort. At the time of sampling, all cohort members were nominally healthy, though unrecorded immune exposures were likely present. The donor tested CMV seronegative and was one of the 352 seronegative cohort members. Each donor provided a peripheral blood sample, and peripheral blood mononuclear cells were used for TCR beta sequencing. The Qiagen DNeasy Blood Extraction Kit was used to extract genomic DNA from the blood cell samples. Trimming takes 6 bases off V and 2 bases off J; junction bases not matched to a gene: 7. Taken from cysteine to phenylalanine, the CDR3 has 14 residues. Just CDR3 DNA is preserved here, 42 bases in frame from base 1. According to the germline V gene, CDR1 reads MNHEY and CDR2 reads SVGAGI. This clone occurred a few times. Its antigen remains unidentified. The record has no base qualities; no much larger clone is one base away. The sample holds other DNA sequences that translate to the same CDR3.

This sequence originates from a woman between 25 and 40 years old in good health and CMV-seronegative. The chain is assembled from TRBV6-5 and TRBJ2-7; 7 middle bases align to TRBD1. The sequenced sample consisted of PBMCs. At the DNA level, the sequence is TGTGCCAGCAGCCCTGGGACAGCTACCTACGAGCAGTACTTC. It specifies CASSPGTATYEQYF.